One sample yielded the 7 T cell receptor beta chains listed below, sequenced in a study of shared clonotypes between healthy human individuals. Assay used: immunoSEQ multiplex PCR; TCRdb lists only in-frame clones, some missing. The data contain roughly 2,000,000 clones, just over 90% of them singletons. CD45RO-negative cells were positively selected for CCR7, leaving out terminally differentiated effector memory CD45RA+ cells. The sample consisted of naive CD8+ T cells from PBMCs. Receptor source: a man between 18 and 29 years old in good health. Some clones in this sample may be carry-over from other donors' samples.

V usage is TRBV7-9 and J usage is TRBJ2-7; the D is unclear. Trimming cost V 5 bases and J 3 bases, with 20 bases left between them. Germline lookup yields CDR1 SEHNR and CDR2 FQNEAQ (reference sequence). The CDR3 extends over 16 amino acids. DNA for the CDR3: TGTGCCAGCAGCCTCAGTGAAGGCCCTAGGTTCTACGAGCAGTACTTC. Protein: CASSLSEGPRFYEQYF.

The V and J genes are TRBV9 and TRBJ1-3; TRBD1 matches at 9 bases. V lost 4 bases, J lost 4 bases, and 3 bases stayed unmatched. Germline V gene lookup returns CDR1 SGDLS and CDR2 YYNGEE. CDR3 size: 14 residues. The CDR3 nucleotides read TGTGCCAGCAGCTTGGGGACAGGGGGAAACACCATATATTTT. Protein: CASSLGTGGNTIYF.

The rearrangement joins TRBV10-3 to TRBJ2-7, with TRBD1 as a possible D gene (6 bases). Germline V gene lookup returns CDR1 ENHRY and CDR2 SYGVKD. The V end lost 2 bases, the J end lost 3 bases, and 14 bases lay between the germline ends. The CDR3 has 15 amino acids. The CDR3 DNA follows: TGTGCCATCAGTGAGGAGGGGGAGTCAGGCTACGAGCAGTACTTC. It specifies CAISEEGESGYEQYF.

V gene TRBV5-6 combines with J gene TRBJ2-7; a weak D match, TRBD2 (5 bases). Germline assignment: CDR1 SGHDT and CDR2 YYEEEE. The CDR3 consists of 14 residues. V was shortened by 4 bases and J by 4 bases, with 15 bases between the two germline ends. CDR3 protein: CASSPIEGAYEQYF. The CDR3 coding sequence is TGTGCCAGCAGCCCGATTGAGGGTGCTTACGAGCAGTACTTC.

The V gene is TRBV2, the J gene TRBJ2-1; possibly TRBD1 or TRBD2 for D (5 bases each). Between the trimmed V and J ends, which lost 0 bases and 6 bases, there was a span of 12 bases. The CDR3 is 15 residues long. CDR1 and CDR2 (germline): SNHLY, FYNNEI. CDR3 bases: TGTGCCAGCAGTGAAGCGGGACGGGACGTCAATGAGCAGTTCTTC. It encodes CASSEAGRDVNEQFF.

This chain connects TRBV2 to TRBJ2-7, with D possibly being TRBD1 (6 bases). CDR3 length equals 13 residues. Trimming pared 6 bases from V and 4 bases from J, leaving 13 bases between. Germline CDR1 reads SNHLY; CDR2 reads FYNNEI. The CDR3 spells CASSGNREYEQYF. CDR3 nucleotides: TGTGCCAGCAGCGGTAACAGGGAATACGAGCAGTACTTC.

This chain links TRBV5-1 with TRBJ2-4, with TRBD2 matching over 10 bases. Germline V gene lookup returns CDR1 SGHRS and CDR2 YFSETQ. This CDR3 has 15 residues. Trimming at V came to 2 bases and at J to 7 bases, leaving 6 bases not matched to a gene. The CDR3 DNA reads as TGCGCCAGCAGCTTATCTAGCGGGAGAACTAACATTCAGTACTTC. The encoded protein is CASSLSSGRTNIQYF.